These 31 T cell receptor beta chains were all obtained from the same sample, sequenced in a study of T-cell memory formation after mild COVID-19. One entry per CDR3 protein results from TCRdb running MiXCR on the 5' RACE reads. The sample has 140,000 to 150,000 distinct CDR3 sequences; approximately 5.7% are singletons. Sequenced sample: PBMCs or a T cell subset sorted from them (not recorded which). All receptors derive from an adult woman who had mild COVID-19 (a few samples of this study predate the infection). Cell type and time point are not known.

The table lists this clonotype with a few counts. The CDR3 DNA reads TGCGCCAGCAGCGGCAGACAGGTATACGAGCAGTACTTC. It yields the protein CASSGRQVYEQYF. The chain joins TRBV5-1 to TRBJ2-7, with a weak D call TRBD1 (6 bases). This CDR3 is 13 amino acids long. Germline V CDR1 and CDR2: SGHRS, YFSETQ. V was clipped by 4 bases and J by 4 bases, with 12 bases between them.

This clonotype was seen ten or more times. CDR3 DNA sequence: TGTGCCACCAGCAGAGGGGACAGGGGGTGGTACGAGCAGTACTTC. This sequence encodes CATSRGDRGWYEQYF. The chain employs TRBV15 and TRBJ2-7; TRBD1 matches 11 bases. The CDR3 is made up of 15 amino acids. V was clipped by 1 base and J by 4 bases; unmatched bases: 3. The germline gives CDR1 LNHNV, CDR2 YYDKDF (reference sequence).

The table lists this clonotype with a few counts. V and J are TRBV5-1 and TRBJ2-2, with TRBD1 identical over 7 bases. The V gene end was trimmed by 6 bases and the J gene end by 4 bases; junction bases not matched to a gene: 9. CDR3 length: 15 amino acids. Germline CDR1 SGHRS, CDR2 YFSETQ. The CDR3 region has the DNA TGCGCCAGCACCGCCGAGGGGGCGGCCACCGGGGAGCTGTTTTTT. Translation: CASTAEGAATGELFF.

This clonotype was observed at least ten times. J is TRBJ2-3 and V is TRBV7-2, with 7 nucleotides matching TRBD1. The CDR3 extends over 15 amino acids. CDR1 SGHTA and CDR2 FQGNSA come from the germline V gene. V shed 2 bases and J 4 bases; nucleotides not matched to a gene: 6. CDR3 DNA: TGTGCCAGCAGCTTACCCGGGACAGCCGCAGATACGCAGTATTTT. Translated: CASSLPGTAADTQYF.

The chain uses TRBV2 and TRBJ1-1; D gene uncertain. From germline, CDR1 is SNHLY and CDR2 FYNNEI. The CDR3 is 14 amino acids. V gave up 5 bases and J gave up 4 bases, with 14 bases separating them. The CDR3 nucleotides read TGTGCCAGCAGTACCGACCTTTGGTCCACTGAAGCTTTCTTT. This encodes CASSTDLWSTEAFF.

The J gene is TRBJ2-5, the V gene TRBV6-6; 12 positions match TRBD2. The CDR3 is 17 amino acids. Germline V CDR1 and CDR2: MNHNY, SVGAGI (reference sequence). After removal of 2 bases from V and 5 bases from J, the junction contained 9 bases not matched to a gene. CDR3 DNA: TGTGCCAGCAGTTACCCGGCTAGCGGGAGGGCCTCGGAGACCCAGTACTTC. This gives the protein CASSYPASGRASETQYF.

At least ten counts were recorded for this clonotype. The chain combines TRBV10-3 with TRBJ2-7; D remains unclear. Germline V gene sequence: CDR1 ENHRY, CDR2 SYGVKD. The CDR3 runs to 12 residues. Trimming took 5 bases from V and 0 from J, leaving 5 bases between them. For the CDR3, the DNA is TGTGCCATCAGTAGTTTCTCCTACGAGCAGTACTTC. This sequence encodes CAISSFSYEQYF.

There are many counts of this clonotype. At one boundary the junction diverges from the germline segment, which might be a read error. This chain joins TRBV20-1 and TRBJ1-5; D is undetermined. Germline CDR1 DFQATT, CDR2 SNEGSKA (reference sequence). This CDR3 is built from 14 residues. CDR3 sequence: CSARGLRSNQPQHF. CDR3 coding DNA: TGCAGTGCAAGAGGGTTACGGAGCAATCAGCCCCAGCATTTT.

This clonotype was detected ten times or more. This chain links TRBV12-3 or TRBV12-4 with TRBJ2-3; TRBD2 agrees at 7 bases. CDR3 length: 15 amino acids. V lost 4 bases, J lost 3 bases, and 7 bases stayed unmatched. This chain's CDR3 is CASSSRTRMTDTQYF. CDR3 in DNA: TGTGCCAGCAGTTCCCGGACTAGAATGACAGATACGCAGTATTTT.

The chain recombines TRBV18 with TRBJ1-2; D gene ambiguous. The CDR3 is 14 amino acids. V dropped 5 bases and J dropped 7 bases, with 17 bases sitting between them. Germline V gene sequence: CDR1 KGHSH, CDR2 LQKENI. Here the CDR3 reads CASSSSVESSGYTF. The CDR3 DNA reads as TGTGCCAGCTCATCCTCAGTGGAATCGAGTGGCTACACCTTC. The full variable domain, with the rest looked up from reference TRBV18 and TRBJ1-2, is NAGVMQNPRHLVRRRGQEARLRCSPMKGHSHVYWYRQLPEEGLKFMVYLQKENIIDESGMPKERFSAEFPKEGPSILRIQQVVRGDSAAYFCASSSSVESSGYTFGSGTRLTVV.

This clonotype was detected many times. The chain is built from TRBV12-3 or TRBV12-4 and TRBJ1-5; weak D call: TRBD1 (6 bases). V lost 7 bases to trimming and J lost 2 bases, with 12 bases between them. The CDR3 is made up of 14 amino acids. The CDR3 is CASKQGAGNQPQHF. CDR3 sequence (DNA): TGTGCCAGCAAACAGGGCGCGGGCAATCAGCCCCAGCATTTT.

This clonotype has a count of ten or more. This rearrangement joins TRBV20-1 to TRBJ1-1; D possibly corresponds to TRBD1 (6 bases). The germline CDR1 and CDR2 sequences are DFQATT and SNEGSKA (reference sequence). The CDR3 loop spans 14 amino acids. The V gene lost 8 bases and the J gene lost 3 bases, with 19 bases spanning the gap. The CDR3 bases are TGCAGTTCCGGTCCTCCAGGGACACACACTGAAGCTTTCTTT. Translated: CSSGPPGTHTEAFF.

This clonotype showed up just a few times. The chain has TRBV14 and TRBJ2-1; perhaps TRBD1 as D (6 bases). The V end lost 1 base, the J end lost 9 bases, and 16 bases lay between the germline ends. Germline V gives CDR1 SGHDN, CDR2 FVKESK. CDR3 length: 15 amino acids. CDR3 residues: CASSQGQVRRSEQFF. The CDR3, as DNA: TGTGCCAGCAGCCAAGGACAGGTACGTCGGAGTGAGCAGTTCTTC.

This clonotype was seen at least ten times. The chain carries TRBV7-9 and TRBJ2-1, with D perhaps TRBD2 (6 bases). Trimming removed 0 bases at V and 4 bases at J, with 10 bases between. Per the germline V gene, CDR1 is SEHNR and CDR2 is FQNEAQ (reference sequence). CDR3 length: 15 residues. In DNA form, the CDR3 reads TGTGCCAGCAGCTTAGCGGGAGGAAGATACAATGAGCAGTTCTTC. Protein: CASSLAGGRYNEQFF. Combining the CDR3 with reference TRBV7-9 and TRBJ2-1 gives the whole variable domain DTGVSQNPRHKITKRGQNVTFRCDPISEHNRLYWYRQTLGQGPEFLTYFQNEAQLEKSRLLSDRFSAERPKGSFSTLEIQRTEQGDSAMYLCASSLAGGRYNEQFFGPGTRLTVL.

This clonotype was found a few times. This chain uses TRBV7-2 with TRBJ2-7; 10 bases fit TRBD1. The V gene's germline CDR1 is SGHTA and CDR2 FQGNSA. V gave up 4 bases and J gave up 2 bases; unmatched junction bases: 17. The CDR3 runs to 19 residues. The CDR3 region has the DNA TGTGCCAGCAGCTCACGACAGGGGGCGGAACGGCGTCCTCCCTACGAGCAGTACTTC. Its translation is CASSSRQGAERRPPYEQYF.

This clonotype has at least ten counts. V usage is TRBV5-1 and J usage is TRBJ2-7, with D perhaps matching TRBD2 (5 bases). Per germline, CDR1 SGHRS and CDR2 YFSETQ. The germline V and J ends were trimmed by 2 bases and 0 bases, with 9 bases remaining between them. CDR3 size: 14 residues. CDR3 in amino acids: CASSLWESSYEQYF. The CDR3 DNA sequence: TGCGCCAGCAGCTTATGGGAGAGCTCCTACGAGCAGTACTTC. Variable domain in full (rest from reference TRBV5-1 and TRBJ2-7): KAGVTQTPRYLIKTRGQQVTLSCSPISGHRSVSWYQQTPGQGLQFLFEYFSETQRNKGNFPGRFSGRQFSNSRSEMNVSTLELGDSALYLCASSLWESSYEQYFGPGTRLTVT.

The CDR3 loop reads CASSRMTGRQETQYF. CDR3 sequence (DNA): TGCGCCAGCAGCCGAATGACAGGGCGACAAGAGACCCAGTACTTC. The chain joins TRBV5-1 to TRBJ2-5, with 7 bases lining up with TRBD1. The CDR3 extends over 15 amino acids. Trimming removed 4 bases from V and 2 bases from J; junction bases left unmatched: 8. The germline V gene encodes CDR1 SGHRS and CDR2 YFSETQ.

This clonotype was detected ten times or more. This chain joins TRBV19 and TRBJ2-7, with 10 bases identical to TRBD2. The CDR3 runs to 15 residues. In germline, CDR1 is LNHDA, CDR2 SQIVND (reference sequence). The ends lost 1 base at V and 6 bases at J; junction bases unmatched: 6. The CDR3 DNA reads as TGTGCCAGTAGTATAGGTCTAGCGGGAGTGTTCGAGCAGTACTTC. Its protein product is CASSIGLAGVFEQYF.

V is TRBV30 and J is TRBJ1-5; D unclear. The CDR3 sequence is 14 residues long. Trimming stripped 0 bases from V and 5 bases from J, with 11 bases between. In germline, CDR1 is GTSNPN, CDR2 SVGIG (reference sequence). The CDR3 loop is CAWSVGRVHQPQHF. CDR3 DNA sequence: TGTGCCTGGAGTGTCGGTAGGGTTCATCAGCCCCAGCATTTT. The full variable domain, its missing parts supplied by reference TRBV30 and TRBJ1-5, is SQTIHQWPATLVQPVGSPLSLECTVEGTSNPNLYWYRQAAGRGLQLLFYSVGIGQISSEVPQNLSASRPQDRQFILSSKKLLLSDSGFYLCAWSVGRVHQPQHFGDGTRLSIL.

This clonotype appeared a few times. The chain uses TRBV2 and TRBJ2-2; 11 bases are a match to TRBD2. There are 16 residues in the CDR3. Per the germline V gene, CDR1 is SNHLY and CDR2 is FYNNEI. V trimming: 6 bases; J trimming: 5 bases; junction bases outside the gene matches: 8. In DNA form, the CDR3 reads TGTGCCAGCAGCGCACTAGCGGGAGATTATACCGGGGAGCTGTTTTTT. Residues: CASSALAGDYTGELFF.

This clonotype was seen repeatedly, ten times or more. The chain recombines TRBV7-9 with TRBJ2-3, with TRBD2 identical over 10 bases. CDR3 length: 14 residues. Germline lookup yields CDR1 SEHNR and CDR2 FQNEAQ (reference sequence). Germline trimming cut 6 bases from V and 3 bases from J; bases unmatched to any gene: 3. The CDR3 here is CASRGSGRTDTQYF. DNA for the CDR3: TGTGCCAGCAGGGGTAGCGGGAGGACAGATACGCAGTATTTT.

The rearrangement links TRBV7-2 to TRBJ2-1, with unresolved D. CDR1 and CDR2 from the germline V gene are SGHTA and FQGNSA. The CDR3 is 12 residues long. The V end was cut by 4 bases, the J end by 7 bases, with 8 bases between. In DNA form, the CDR3 reads TGTGCCAGCAGCTCCCAGGTGAATGAGCAGTTCTTC. Protein: CASSSQVNEQFF. The full variable domain, its missing parts supplied by reference TRBV7-2 and TRBJ2-1, is GAGVSQSPSNKVTEKGKDVELRCDPISGHTALYWYRQSLGQGLEFLIYFQGNSAPDKSGLPSDRFSAERTGGSVSTLTIQRTQQEDSAVYLCASSSQVNEQFFGPGTRLTVL.

This chain links TRBV4-3 with TRBJ2-5, with D possibly TRBD2 on 7 matching bases. Trimming cost V 0 bases and J 7 bases, with 9 bases left between them. The CDR3 extends over 13 amino acids. Germline V gene sequence: CDR1 LGHNA, CDR2 YSLEER. The CDR3 loop reads CASSQEGGPTQYF. CDR3 coding DNA: TGCGCCAGCAGCCAAGAGGGGGGGCCGACCCAGTACTTC.

A few counts support this clonotype. The chain joins TRBV7-2 to TRBJ2-5, with TRBD1 matching 11 bases. CDR1 and CDR2 from the germline V gene are SGHTA and FQGNSA. Unmatched junction bases numbered 12, after V lost 5 bases and J lost 4 bases. The CDR3 has 17 residues. This CDR3 reads CASSPWGTGGLGETQYF. For the CDR3, the DNA is TGTGCCAGCAGCCCTTGGGGGACAGGGGGTCTAGGAGAGACCCAGTACTTC.

The gene calls are TRBV5-1 and TRBJ2-1, with TRBD1 as a possible D gene (5 bases). Germline V gene data show CDR1 as SGHRS and CDR2 as YFSETQ. The CDR3 loop spans 15 amino acids. V lost 6 bases, J lost 0 bases, and 13 bases lay in between. This CDR3 reads CASTMTVISYNEQFF. Here the CDR3 DNA reads TGCGCCAGCACCATGACAGTGATCTCCTACAATGAGCAGTTCTTC.

This clonotype came up a few times. This chain links TRBV19 with TRBJ2-7, with D possibly matching TRBD2 (5 bases). Trimming stripped 7 bases from V and 2 bases from J, with 18 bases between. CDR1 is LNHDA, CDR2 SQIVND, per germline (reference sequence). The CDR3 covers 15 residues. DNA of the CDR3: TGTGCCAGTAAGTCCCAACTAGGAGCTGCCTACGAGCAGTACTTC. Amino acids: CASKSQLGAAYEQYF.

This clonotype occurred many times. This chain connects TRBV18 to TRBJ2-3, with D possibly TRBD1 on 6 matching bases. V was pared by 2 bases and J by 2 bases, with 23 bases between. The CDR3 has 19 residues. Germline values: CDR1 KGHSH, CDR2 LQKENI. CDR3 protein: CASSPGKRVQQGATDTQYF. CDR3 coding DNA: TGTGCCAGCTCACCAGGAAAACGGGTCCAACAGGGAGCCACAGATACGCAGTATTTT. Full variable domain (rest looked up from reference TRBV18 and TRBJ2-3): NAGVMQNPRHLVRRRGQEARLRCSPMKGHSHVYWYRQLPEEGLKFMVYLQKENIIDESGMPKERFSAEFPKEGPSILRIQQVVRGDSAAYFCASSPGKRVQQGATDTQYFGPGTRLTVL.

This clonotype was counted at least ten times. This rearrangement joins TRBV11-2 to TRBJ2-1; 11 positions agree with TRBD2. CDR1 and CDR2 (germline): SGHAT, FQNNGV. The V segment lost 2 bases and the J segment 3 bases; nucleotides outside the gene matches: 6. The CDR3 consists of 17 residues. The CDR3 reads CASSLTPGLAVYNEQFF. In nucleotides, the CDR3 is TGTGCCAGCAGCTTAACGCCGGGACTAGCGGTCTACAATGAGCAGTTCTTC.

This clonotype was seen repeatedly, ten times or more. The chain is built from TRBV6-6 and TRBJ2-2; 8 positions agree with TRBD1. Germline assignment: CDR1 MNHNY and CDR2 SVGAGI (reference sequence). The CDR3 loop spans 17 amino acids. With 2 bases clipped from V and 3 bases from J, the junction kept 8 bases outside the gene matches. CDR3 loop: CASSYPDRGAYTGELFF. CDR3 sequence (DNA): TGTGCCAGCAGTTACCCAGACAGGGGTGCGTACACCGGGGAGCTGTTTTTT.

The rearrangement joins TRBV6-2 or TRBV6-3 to TRBJ1-4; 10 bases are shared with TRBD1. This CDR3 comprises 21 residues. The V gene's germline CDR1 is MNHEY and CDR2 SVGEGT. V lost 6 bases, J lost 5 bases, and 24 bases stayed unmatched. CDR3 coding DNA: TGTGCCAGCAGCTTTACCCTGGGACAGGGGTTTTCGCCAAACAAGAATGAAAAACTGTTTTTT. This translates into CASSFTLGQGFSPNKNEKLFF.

This clonotype was counted a few times. V gene TRBV7-2 combines with J gene TRBJ2-5, with 11 bases aligning to TRBD1. CDR1 and CDR2 from the germline V gene are SGHTA and FQGNSA. CDR3 length: 15 residues. The J segment lost 5 bases and the V segment lost 4 bases, leaving 6 bases of the junction unmatched. The CDR3 DNA is TGTGCCAGCAGCTCACGGACAGGGGGCACGGAGACCCAGTACTTC. It yields the protein CASSSRTGGTETQYF.